A single sample is the source of the 18 T cell receptor beta chains below, sequenced in a study of PD-1 blockade in mismatch repair-deficient tumors. Clones were read by immunoSEQ multiplex PCR, and TCRdb kept only the in-frame ones, dropping some. The repertoire consists of around 62,000 clones, with more than 75% occurring once and the leading ten covering roughly 5.1%. The sample was peripheral blood, taken 2 weeks after starting pembrolizumab. These receptors originate from an adult with mismatch repair-deficient cancer.

This clone occurred once. This chain uses TRBV10-3 with TRBJ2-7, with 11 bases identical to TRBD2. The V segment lost 11 bases and the J segment 6 bases; nucleotides outside the gene matches: 24. The CDR3 has 18 amino acids. The germline CDR1 and CDR2 sequences are ENHRY and SYGVKD. The CDR3 loop is CASRTPGTSGGPFSEQYF. Here the CDR3 DNA reads TGTGCCTCCAGGACACCCGGGACTAGCGGAGGGCCTTTCTCCGAGCAGTACTTC.

The gene calls are TRBV5-4 and TRBJ2-3; 10 nucleotides line up with TRBD1. With 4 bases clipped from V and 3 bases from J, the junction kept 5 bases outside the gene matches. Germline-derived CDR1 and CDR2 are SGHNT and YYREEE (reference sequence). The length of the CDR3 is 15 residues. CDR3 region: CASSGEDRGTDTQYF. DNA of the CDR3: TGTGCCAGCAGCGGCGAGGACAGGGGGACAGATACGCAGTATTTT. Variable domain in full (rest from reference TRBV5-4 and TRBJ2-3): ETGVTQSPTHLIKTRGQQVTLRCSSQSGHNTVSWYQQALGQGPQFIFQYYREEENGRGNFPPRFSGLQFPNYSSELNVNALELDDSALYLCASSGEDRGTDTQYFGPGTRLTVL.

The V gene is TRBV7-9, the J gene TRBJ1-5, with D possibly TRBD1 on 6 matching bases. Germline CDR1 is SEHNR and CDR2 is FQNEAQ (reference sequence). Trimming pared 5 bases from V and 2 bases from J, leaving 13 bases between. The CDR3 is 15 residues long. CDR3 nucleotide sequence: TGTGCCAGCAGCGCCAACAGGGCGGGCAATCAGCCCCAGCATTTT. Translation gives CASSANRAGNQPQHF.

DNA of the CDR3: TGTGCCAGCAGCCCCTATCCCCACGGGGCTGGGGCCAACGTCCTGACTTTC. Protein product: CASSPYPHGAGANVLTF. The V call is TRBV7-6, the J call TRBJ2-6; D possibly corresponds to TRBD2 (5 bases). The length of the CDR3 is 17 residues. The germline V and J ends were trimmed by 5 bases and 2 bases, with 16 bases remaining between them. CDR1 and CDR2 (germline): SGHVS, FNYEAQ. The full variable domain, with the rest looked up from reference TRBV7-6 and TRBJ2-6, is GAGVSQSPRYKVTKRGQDVALRCDPISGHVSLYWYRQALGQGPEFLTYFNYEAQQDKSGLPNDRFSAERPEGSISTLTIQRTEQRDSAMYRCASSPYPHGAGANVLTFGAGSRLTVL.

The rearrangement links TRBV27 to TRBJ2-3; 7 nucleotides line up with TRBD2. The V segment lost 6 bases and the J segment 8 bases; nucleotides outside the gene matches: 5. Germline values: CDR1 MNHEY, CDR2 SMNVEV (reference sequence). The CDR3 runs 12 residues. CDR3 protein: CASRAPGGTQYF. The CDR3 DNA reads as TGTGCCAGCAGGGCCCCGGGAGGTACGCAGTATTTT.

J is TRBJ2-1 and V is TRBV5-8; unclear D gene. The ends were cut back, 4 bases at V and 0 bases at J, with 11 bases in the middle. Germline V gives CDR1 SGHTS, CDR2 YDEGEE. The CDR3 sequence is 15 residues long. The CDR3 DNA is TGTGCCAGCAGCACCGACCTTAGCTCCTACAATGAGCAGTTCTTC. This encodes CASSTDLSSYNEQFF. Together with reference TRBV5-8 and TRBJ2-1, the CDR3 gives the full variable domain: EAGVTQSPTHLIKTRGQQATLRCSPISGHTSVYWYQQALGLGLQFLLWYDEGEERNRGNFPPRFSGRQFPNYSSELNVNALELEDSALYLCASSTDLSSYNEQFFGPGTRLTVL.

A single count supports this clone. The chain couples TRBV7-9 to TRBJ2-7; 9 bases map to TRBD1. J gave up 3 bases and V 7 bases, and 10 bases lay outside the gene matches. Germline CDR1 SEHNR, CDR2 FQNEAQ (reference sequence). This CDR3 has 15 residues. As DNA, the CDR3 is TGTGCCAGCATCAATGCGGGACAGGGCTTCTACGAGCAGTACTTC. It specifies CASINAGQGFYEQYF. Supplemented by reference TRBV7-9 and TRBJ2-7, the full variable domain reads DTGVSQNPRHKITKRGQNVTFRCDPISEHNRLYWYRQTLGQGPEFLTYFQNEAQLEKSRLLSDRFSAERPKGSFSTLEIQRTEQGDSAMYLCASINAGQGFYEQYFGPGTRLTVT.

This chain connects TRBV4-1 to TRBJ2-3; 10 bases map to TRBD2. V shed 4 bases and J 5 bases; nucleotides not matched to a gene: 9. The length of the CDR3 is 16 residues. CDR1 MGHRA and CDR2 YSYEKL come from the germline V gene. The CDR3 DNA reads as TGCGCCAGCAGCCGAATTAGCGGGAGGATAGAAGATACGCAGTATTTT. Its translation is CASSRISGRIEDTQYF.

This chain links TRBV7-9 with TRBJ2-1; either TRBD1 or TRBD2 may supply D (5 bases each). CDR3 length equals 16 residues. Germline V CDR1 and CDR2: SEHNR, FQNEAQ (reference sequence). Trimming took off 1 base at V and 4 bases at J, with 14 bases between the two ends. CDR3 in amino acids: CASSLEVGEGYNEQFF. CDR3 in DNA: TGTGCCAGCAGCTTAGAGGTGGGAGAGGGGTACAATGAGCAGTTCTTC. The full variable domain, with the rest looked up from reference TRBV7-9 and TRBJ2-1, is DTGVSQNPRHKITKRGQNVTFRCDPISEHNRLYWYRQTLGQGPEFLTYFQNEAQLEKSRLLSDRFSAERPKGSFSTLEIQRTEQGDSAMYLCASSLEVGEGYNEQFFGPGTRLTVL.

This clone was observed once. The chain joins TRBV5-6 to TRBJ1-1; 8 positions match TRBD1. Trimming removed 4 bases from V and 3 bases from J; junction bases left unmatched: 2. The CDR3 is made up of 13 amino acids. Looked up from germline, CDR1 is SGHDT and CDR2 is YYEEEE. The CDR3 DNA is TGTGCCAGCAGCAAGGACAGGGACACTGAAGCTTTCTTT. Translated: CASSKDRDTEAFF.

CDR3 sequence reads: CASSEFVRGFANTGELFF. CDR3 nucleotides: TGTGCCAGCAGTGAATTTGTCAGGGGGTTTGCGAACACCGGGGAGCTGTTTTTT. V is TRBV6-1 and J is TRBJ2-2; 7 bases match TRBD1. There are 18 residues in the CDR3. Germline V gene sequence: CDR1 MNHNS, CDR2 SASEGT. The junction had 9 bases not matched to a gene; V was cut back by 2 bases and J by 0 bases.

This rearrangement joins TRBV19 to TRBJ2-2; 10 nucleotides align to TRBD1. V was clipped by 4 bases and J by 4 bases; unmatched bases: 15. Germline CDR1 LNHDA, CDR2 SQIVND (reference sequence). The CDR3 runs to 19 residues. The CDR3 DNA reads TGTGCCAGTAGTACTTGGGGTTTAATAGGGACAGGGGCCACCGGGGAGCTGTTTTTT. This sequence encodes CASSTWGLIGTGATGELFF. The entire variable domain, with the rest obtained from reference TRBV19 and TRBJ2-2, is as follows: DGGITQSPKYLFRKEGQNVTLSCEQNLNHDAMYWYRQDPGQGLRLIYYSQIVNDFQKGDIAEGYSVSREKKESFPLTVTSAQKNPTAFYLCASSTWGLIGTGATGELFFGEGSRLTVL.

The chain employs TRBV7-9 and TRBJ2-1; 10 bases agree with TRBD1. The CDR3 has 16 residues. The ends lost 3 bases at V and 6 bases at J; junction bases unmatched: 8. Germline V lookup: CDR1 SEHNR, CDR2 FQNEAQ (reference sequence). The CDR3 DNA is TGTGCCAGCAGCTTCAGTGGGACAGGGGTATCCAATGAGCAGTTCTTC. It is translated as CASSFSGTGVSNEQFF. The entire variable domain, with the rest obtained from reference TRBV7-9 and TRBJ2-1, is as follows: DTGVSQNPRHKITKRGQNVTFRCDPISEHNRLYWYRQTLGQGPEFLTYFQNEAQLEKSRLLSDRFSAERPKGSFSTLEIQRTEQGDSAMYLCASSFSGTGVSNEQFFGPGTRLTVL.

This chain uses TRBV7-2 with TRBJ1-5, with D possibly being TRBD1 (6 bases). The germline V gene encodes CDR1 SGHTA and CDR2 FQGNSA. This CDR3 has 15 residues. The ends were cut back, 6 bases at V and 4 bases at J, with 16 bases in the middle. CDR3 in amino acids: CASSPTGSRNQPQHF. DNA of the CDR3: TGTGCCAGCAGTCCTACAGGGTCTCGAAATCAGCCCCAGCATTTT. The full variable domain, in which reference TRBV7-2 and TRBJ1-5 provide the parts outside the CDR3, is GAGVSQSPSNKVTEKGKDVELRCDPISGHTALYWYRQSLGQGLEFLIYFQGNSAPDKSGLPSDRFSAERTGGSVSTLTIQRTQQEDSAVYLCASSPTGSRNQPQHFGDGTRLSIL.

This clone has just a few counts. The J gene is TRBJ1-2, the V gene TRBV28; D not certain. The germline V gene has CDR1 MDHEN and CDR2 SYDVKM. V shed 8 bases and J shed 4 bases, with 14 bases lying between them. There are 13 residues in the CDR3. CDR3 protein: CASGPSEGYGYTF. Here the CDR3 DNA reads TGTGCCAGCGGTCCAAGCGAGGGCTATGGCTACACCTTC.

The genes are TRBV19 and TRBJ2-3; TRBD2 matches at 11 bases. CDR1 and CDR2 (germline): LNHDA, SQIVND (reference sequence). This CDR3 spans 15 amino acids. Germline trimming cut 3 bases from V and 6 bases from J; bases unmatched to any gene: 5. DNA for the CDR3: TGTGCCAGTAGTATCTTTAGCGGGAGGGGCGATACGCAGTATTTT. Amino acids: CASSIFSGRGDTQYF.

This clone was picked up one time. The rearrangement links TRBV7-2 to TRBJ1-4, with D maybe TRBD1 (6 bases). The CDR3 has 13 amino acids. The V gene's germline CDR1 is SGHTA and CDR2 FQGNSA. Trimming took 3 bases from V and 5 from J, leaving 7 bases between them. CDR3 DNA: TGTGCCAGCAGCTTGGACAGCAATGAAAAACTGTTTTTT. Protein product: CASSLDSNEKLFF.

The CDR3 here is CAWSPSGSLRETQYF. CDR3 bases: TGTGCCTGGAGTCCTAGCGGGAGCTTACGGGAGACCCAGTACTTC. The V gene is TRBV30, the J gene TRBJ2-5, with 10 bases identical to TRBD2. The CDR3 is 15 amino acids. CDR1 GTSNPN and CDR2 SVGIG come from the germline V gene (reference sequence). V gave up 2 bases and J gave up 5 bases; unmatched junction bases: 8.